The present entry profiles one T cell receptor beta chain with its context. The specificity of this receptor is unknown. Base qualities are not at hand, and no much larger clone is one base apart. These data come from a study of graft-versus-host responses after intestinal transplantation listed by TCRdb under 2021. In terms of the full investigation: The transplants that recipients received were multivisceral, liver-intestinal, or isolated intestinal. Alloreactive clones were identified by sequencing pre-transplant mixed lymphocyte reaction products and comparing these products with unstimulated pre-transplant donor and recipient T cells. Rather than being sequenced by the commercial service, samples from three later patients were sequenced in-house on an Illumina MiSeq and processed with MiXCR. All recipients received anti-thymocyte globulin induction followed by maintenance tacrolimus and steroids for 3 to 4 years. A cohort of about 25 intestinal transplant recipients, including one retransplant, was enrolled, and 3 patients lacking pretransplant specimens were excluded. Graft-versus-host and host-versus-graft alloreactive T cell clones were tracked in the graft, circulation and bone marrow after intestinal transplantation using bulk TCR-beta CDR3 sequencing. A peak of at least 4% donor T cells among recipient peripheral blood mononuclear cells was the definition used for donor T cell macrochimerism. General conclusions and limits of the study: GvH clones were detected in recipient bone marrow, and some of these GvH clones were observed earlier in ileal mucosa or blood, consistent with an intestinal mucosal origin. Conclusions were limited by the relatively low number and heterogeneity of intestinal transplant patients. Early after transplant, peak levels of circulating GvH clones were found to be associated with declines in HvG clones. In patients with donor T cell macrochimerism, the allografts had high GvH to HvG T cell clonal ratios.

The library was prepared using the immunoSEQ multiplex PCR assay. For most patients, genomic DNA was isolated using the Qiagen DNeasy Blood and Tissue Kit and was shipped frozen to Adaptive Biotechnologies for TCR sequencing. High-throughput TCR-beta CDR3 sequencing of genomic DNA from most patients was performed by Adaptive Biotechnologies. Turning to the authors' computational methods: TCR sequencing data for approximately 19 patients were retrieved from Adaptive's ImmunoSEQ software; a few other patients were processed with MiXCR and VDJtools. To correct CD4 versus CD8 sorting errors, any sequence found in both subsets at a frequency ratio below 5:1 was removed. CDR3 nucleotide sequences shared by donor and recipient were removed because the origin of these sequences could not be assigned. At least 2-fold expansion over unstimulated cells and a minimum CFSE-low frequency of 0.002% (template counts) or 0.001% (read counts) were required for clones to be classified as alloreactive. Clones were considered mappable if detected in sequenced pre-transplant spleen, lymph node, or MLR CFSE-low populations of the donor or recipient. The cumulative frequency of alloreactive clones was calculated as a percentage of all sequences, weighted by copy number. Held by TCRdb, this immuneACCESS table contains in-frame sequences only and omits some clones. Under half of the omission traces to an unresolved V gene where checked; the cause of the rest is unknown. That table is the source of V, J and clone size, and D and trimming were worked out from the DNA. The sample profile shows about 39,000 clones; about 94% of them were found once. Jointly, the top ten make up 21% of the sample.

This sample's time point label indicates: cells obtained before transplantation from donor or recipient. CD3+CD4+ and CD3+CD8+ populations were FACS-sorted from unstimulated pre-transplant donor and recipient cells taken from spleen or lymph nodes. Measured from the cysteine to the phenylalanine, the CDR3 is 15 residues long. This entry keeps only the CDR3 DNA: 45 bases, framed from base 1. Trimming accounts for 3 bases at V and 3 bases at J, while the number of junction bases matched to no gene is 5. The germline V gene gives CDR1 as SGHTS and CDR2 as YDEGEE. This clonotype was sampled from a human donor who was the organ donor for an intestinal transplant. The chain was built from TRBV5-8 and TRBJ2-1; TRBD2 aligns with 8 central bases. The sample consisted of unstimulated CD8+ T cells sorted from spleen or lymph node cells, taken before transplant. In nucleotide form, the sequence is TGTGCCAGCAGCTCCCAGCGGGAGATCTACAATGAGCAGTTCTTC. This yields the protein CASSSQREIYNEQFF. Reference TRBV5-8 and TRBJ2-1 genes cover what lies past the CDR3, so the full variable domain is EAGVTQSPTHLIKTRGQQATLRCSPISGHTSVYWYQQALGLGLQFLLWYDEGEERNRGNFPPRFSGRQFPNYSSELNVNALELEDSALYLCASSSQREIYNEQFFGPGTRLTVL.